This T cell receptor beta chain emerged from a study of PD-L1 blockade in urothelial cancer. The CDR3 sequence is 16 residues long. Trimming removed 0 bases at V and 2 bases at J, with 13 bases between. Per germline, CDR1 MNHEY and CDR2 SVGAGI. Time point noted: pretreatment peripheral blood. Sequencing used immunoSEQ multiplex PCR; TCRdb keeps in-frame clones, though not all of them. The sample shows 48,000 or so clones, approximately 88% of them seen only once. This chain joins TRBV6-5 and TRBJ1-1, with D unresolved. The receptor comes from a woman aged 60-75 years with urothelial cancer. The material sequenced was PBMCs, taken around atezolizumab (anti-PD-L1) treatment. The CDR3 loop is CASSYSRRQPNTEAFF. The CDR3 DNA follows: TGTGCCAGCAGTTACTCGAGGCGGCAGCCAAACACTGAAGCTTTCTTT.